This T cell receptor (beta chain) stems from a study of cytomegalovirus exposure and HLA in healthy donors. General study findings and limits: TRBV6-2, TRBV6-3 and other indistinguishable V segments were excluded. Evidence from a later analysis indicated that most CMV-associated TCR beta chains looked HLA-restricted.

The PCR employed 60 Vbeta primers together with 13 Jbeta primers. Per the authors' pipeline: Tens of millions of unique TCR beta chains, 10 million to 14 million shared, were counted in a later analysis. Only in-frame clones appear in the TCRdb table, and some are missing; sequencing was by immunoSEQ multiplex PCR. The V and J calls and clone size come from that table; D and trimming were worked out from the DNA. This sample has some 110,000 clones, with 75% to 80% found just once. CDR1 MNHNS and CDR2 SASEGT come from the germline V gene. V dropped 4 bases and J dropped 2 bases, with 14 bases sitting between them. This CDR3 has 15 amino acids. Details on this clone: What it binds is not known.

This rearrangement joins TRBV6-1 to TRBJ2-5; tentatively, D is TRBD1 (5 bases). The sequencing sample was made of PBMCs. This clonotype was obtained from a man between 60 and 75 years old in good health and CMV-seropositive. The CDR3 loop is CASSALTVAQETQYF. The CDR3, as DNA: TGTGCCAGCAGTGCCCTGACAGTCGCTCAAGAGACCCAGTACTTC.